One and the same sample provided the 23 T cell receptor delta chains below, sequenced in a study of γδ T cells in repeated Plasmodium falciparum infection. Gammadelta T cells were flow-sorted from PBMC into Vgamma9/Vdelta2+ and Vdelta2-negative populations for bulk analysis. TCRdb reprocessed the multiplex PCR reads through CATT. The profile shows roughly 50,000 delta-chain clones, over 1.5% of them singletons. The specimen was gamma-delta T cells from blood. The receptors stem from a pool of human donors (malaria-infected and uninfected, not separated).

This clone was seen only a few times. TCRdb attributes to this sequence the protein of a much larger clone, which differs from the DNA translation at residue 11; a read error is likely, and the protein displayed is translated from the DNA. The chain carries TRDV3 and TRDJ1, with TRDD3 matching over 10 bases. The V gene end was trimmed by 1 base and the J gene end by 3 bases; junction bases not matched to a gene: 23. The CDR3 is 20 amino acids. Per the germline V gene, CDR1 is TVYSNPD and CDR2 is GDNSRS (reference sequence). In DNA, the CDR3 is TGTGCCTTTATCGGCGGCGCCTTCTCTGTACCGGGGGATACGTCCGATAAACTCATCTTT. Encoded protein: CAFIGGAFSVPGDTSDKLIF.

This clone occurred a few times. This is likely an artifact of a read error, given a far larger clone one base away. The same CDR3 also results from other DNA sequences found in this sample. V and J are TRDV2 and TRDJ1; 7 bases line up with TRDD3. Per germline, CDR1 GEAIGNYY and CDR2 EKD. The CDR3 length is 17 residues. V was pared by 1 base and J by 0 bases, with 10 bases of the junction left unmatched. The CDR3 protein is CACDTGGDYRYTDKLIF. The DNA of the CDR3 is TGTGCCTGTGACACTGGGGGGGATTATCGGTACACCGATAAACTCATCTTT.

This clone was detected only a few times. This DNA's translation differs at residue 12 from TCRdb's protein, which comes from a much larger clone; a read error is likely, and the protein shown is translated from the DNA. This chain links TRDV1 with TRDJ1; tentatively, D is TRDD2 (5 bases). Because TCRdb records no J gene, it was assigned here through a match of the DNA to germline. The germline gives CDR1 TSWWSYY, CDR2 QGS. The CDR3 consists of 17 residues. V lost 2 bases to trimming and J lost 3 bases, with 19 bases between them. The CDR3 is CALGEGFLQTYPDKLIF. CDR3 nucleotides: TGTGCTCTTGGGGAAGGTTTCCTCCAGACCTACCCCGATAAACTCATCTTT.

This clone occurred many times. Other DNA sequences in the sample encode the same CDR3. The V call is TRDV1, the J call TRDJ1; TRDD3 matches 9 bases. CDR1 TSWWSYY and CDR2 QGS come from the germline V gene. The CDR3 sequence is 19 residues long. With V trimmed by 5 bases and J by 0 bases, 16 bases remained unmatched. The CDR3 spells CALGPPPARGYAYTDKLIF. DNA of the CDR3: TGTGCTCTTGGGCCTCCCCCCGCCCGGGGATACGCGTACACCGATAAACTCATCTTT.

In regard to this clone: TCRdb's entry gives the protein of a much larger clone, which mismatches this DNA's translation at residue 3, likely from a read error; the protein reported here is translated from the DNA. The rearrangement joins TRDV1 to TRDJ1, with 8 bases lining up with TRDD3. Germline V lookup: CDR1 TSWWSYY, CDR2 QGS. The CDR3 covers 18 residues. Here the CDR3 reads CAPGALPLLGVNTDKLIF. DNA of the CDR3: TGTGCTCCTGGGGCTCTTCCTTTACTGGGGGTCAACACCGATAAACTCATCTTT.

This clone came up many times. The chain is built from TRDV1 and TRDJ1; TRDD3 aligns across 7 bases. The CDR3 runs 18 residues. V lost 1 base to trimming and J lost 7 bases; unmatched junction nucleotides: 18. Per the germline V gene, CDR1 is TSWWSYY and CDR2 is QGS. The CDR3 sequence is CALGEHLIIGGWLSKLIF. DNA for the CDR3: TGTGCTCTTGGGGAACATTTAATAATCGGGGGATGGCTGAGTAAACTCATCTTT.

In this sample, this clone is medium-sized. This specimen includes other DNA sequences encoding the same CDR3. The chain's CDR3 is CALGELPGRLNAGGWGDKLIF. The CDR3 bases are TGTGCTCTTGGGGAACTTCCTGGTAGATTGAATGCTGGGGGATGGGGCGATAAACTCATCTTT. The rearrangement uses TRDV1 and TRDJ1; 9 positions agree with TRDD3. Germline V gene sequence: CDR1 TSWWSYY, CDR2 QGS. Losses at the gene ends were 0 bases for V and 4 bases for J; bases not matched to a gene: 21. This CDR3 region has 21 residues.

This clone has at least ten counts. A single base is all that separates this from a far larger clone, so a read error is likely. The same CDR3 also results from other DNA sequences found in this sample. J gene calling gave no result, while the V gene is TRDV2; the table's TRDD3 call for D was not verified on the DNA. This CDR3 comprises 18 residues. Germline CDR1 reads GEAIGNYY; CDR2 reads EKD. Written as DNA, the CDR3 is TGTGCCTGTGACACGCTGGGGGCTGAGAACTTGTACACCGATAAGCTCATCTTT. This encodes CACDTLGAENLYTDKLIF.

This clone appeared many times. The rearrangement uses TRDV1 and TRDJ1; D not resolved. V lost 8 bases, J lost 4 bases, and 26 bases lay in between. Germline values: CDR1 TSWWSYY, CDR2 QGS. The CDR3 is 17 amino acids. In DNA, the CDR3 is TGTGCTCTTACAACCCGGGGCCACCTTTCCGAGGGCGATAAACTCATCTTT. Encoded protein: CALTTRGHLSEGDKLIF.

Only one count was recorded for this clone. The CDR3 region is CALGDRDWGTGDKLIF. In DNA, the CDR3 is TGTGCTCTTGGGGACCGCGACTGGGGGACCGGCGATAAACTCATCTTT. V is TRDV1 and J is TRDJ1; 9 bases are a match to TRDD3. The J gene was missing in TCRdb and was found by matching the end of the DNA to germline. Germline lookup yields CDR1 TSWWSYY and CDR2 QGS. Trimming cost V 3 bases and J 4 bases; bases outside gene matches: 9. The CDR3 covers 16 residues.

This clone was seen more than once but under ten times. TCRdb's entry gives the protein of a much larger clone, which mismatches this DNA's translation at residue 14, likely from a read error; the protein reported here is translated from the DNA. For the V gene the call is TRDV2; the J gene has no call; the table's TRDD3 call for D was not verified on the DNA. CDR1 GEAIGNYY and CDR2 EKD come from the germline V gene. The CDR3 is 16 residues long. CDR3 loop: CACDTVGARYTDKPIF. The CDR3 DNA sequence: TGTGCCTGTGACACCGTTGGGGCGAGGTACACCGATAAACCCATCTTT.

This clone was counted a few times. A much larger clone lies a single base off, so this may be a read error. The chain is built from TRDV1 and TRDJ1; D may match TRDD2 or TRDD3 (8 bases each). TCRdb carries no J gene annotation; the J gene was assigned here by matching the DNA with germline. The CDR3 runs 21 residues. The germline gives CDR1 TSWWSYY, CDR2 QGS. CDR3 sequence: CALGELPAFLGIRRYTDKLIF. Here the CDR3 DNA reads TGTGCCCTTGGGGAACTTCCCGCCTTCCTAGGGATACGGAGGTACACCGATAAACTCATCTTT.

This clone has only a few counts. TCRdb has a much larger clone's protein, which differs at residue 10 from the translation of this DNA, likely because of a read error; what is shown is the protein translated from the DNA. The rearrangement uses TRDV1 and TRDJ1, with a tentative D call TRDD2 (7 bases). TCRdb supplies no J gene; here it was assigned by aligning the nucleotide sequence to germline. The germline V gene has CDR1 TSWWSYY and CDR2 QGS. This CDR3 contains 19 residues. V lost 0 bases to trimming and J lost 7 bases, with 27 bases between them. This CDR3 reads CALGELLPIDTWGASKLIF. CDR3 sequence (DNA): TGTGCTCTTGGGGAACTGCTTCCTATAGATACGTGGGGGGCCTCTAAACTCATCTTT.

This clone was detected only a few times. This likely stems from a read error, as it lies one base from a far larger clone. This sample includes further DNA sequences coding for the same CDR3. The genes are TRDV1 and TRDJ1; D ambiguous. Matching the DNA to germline supplied the J gene, which TCRdb does not give. V gave up 3 bases and J gave up 0 bases, with 11 bases separating them. CDR1 TSWWSYY and CDR2 QGS come from the germline V gene. The CDR3 is made up of 15 amino acids. For the CDR3, the DNA is TGTGCTCTTGGGGAGTTTGGAGGATACACCGATAAACTCATCTTT. This codes for CALGEFGGYTDKLIF.

This clone was seen a handful of times. TCRdb shows a much larger clone's protein in place of this DNA's translation, and the two differ at residue 3, likely through a read error; the protein shown is translated from the DNA. The chain recombines TRDV2 with TRDJ1; weak D call: TRDD3 (6 bases). In germline, CDR1 is GEAIGNYY, CDR2 EKD. The CDR3 loop spans 14 amino acids. CDR3 in DNA: TGTGCCCGTGACACCATCACTGGGCCCGATAAACTCATCTTT. This translates into CARDTITGPDKLIF.

About this clone itself: With only one base between it and a far larger clone, this is likely a read error. Other DNA sequences from this sample encode an identical CDR3 as well. This chain uses TRDV1 with TRDJ1; TRDD3 agrees at 9 bases. Looked up from germline, CDR1 is TSWWSYY and CDR2 is QGS. This CDR3 is built from 23 residues. CDR3 nucleotide sequence: TGTGCTCTCGGGGAACCCGCCTCCGTACTGGGGGAGTCCGTTATTTTTCTTGGTGATAAACTCATCTTT. Translating it yields CALGEPASVLGESVIFLGDKLIF.

Comment on this clone: TCRdb's listed protein matches a much larger clone and diverges from this DNA's translation at residue 14, likely through a read error; the protein shown comes from the DNA. V gene assignment gives TRDV2, but the J gene was left uncalled; TRDD3 is the table's D call, not checked against the DNA. The CDR3 is made up of 15 amino acids. Looked up from germline, CDR1 is GEAIGNYY and CDR2 is EKD. CDR3 coding DNA: TGTGCCTGTGACACCGTGGGGCCGTACACCGATAAACTCACCTTT. Residues: CACDTVGPYTDKLTF.

A remark on this clone: The protein TCRdb lists belongs to a much larger clone and differs from this DNA's translation at residue 5, which points to a read error; the protein shown is made from the DNA. The gene calls are TRDV1 and TRDJ1, with a tentative D call TRDD3 (5 bases). The J gene is absent in TCRdb and was assigned here via DNA matching to germline. The germline gives CDR1 TSWWSYY, CDR2 QGS. Trimming cost V 5 bases and J 2 bases, with 27 bases left between them. This CDR3 comprises 19 residues. CDR3 region: CALGYPGLTTWVGTDKLIF. The CDR3 DNA reads TGTGCTCTTGGGTACCCAGGCCTGACCACCTGGGTGGGTACCGATAAACTCATCTTT.

This clone was seen a few times. TCRdb shows a much larger clone's protein in place of this DNA's translation, and the two differ at residue 12, likely through a read error; the protein shown is translated from the DNA. J is TRDJ1 and V is TRDV1; 12 nucleotides align to TRDD3. The J gene was not available in TCRdb and was assigned here by matching the DNA to germline segments. J lost 3 bases, V lost 5 bases, and 10 bases had no gene match. The germline V gene encodes CDR1 TSWWSYY and CDR2 QGS. There are 17 residues in the CDR3. The CDR3 spells CALGTNWGILYADKLIF. DNA of the CDR3: TGTGCTCTTGGGACCAACTGGGGGATACTGTACGCCGATAAACTCATCTTT.

Worth noting for this clone: The TCRdb protein comes from a much larger clone and disagrees with this DNA's translation at residues 4 and 8, likely due to a read error; the protein given here is derived from the DNA. The chain combines TRDV3 with TRDJ1, with a possible D match to TRDD3 (7 bases). Germline V gene sequence: CDR1 TVYSNPD, CDR2 GDNSRS (reference sequence). This CDR3 has 21 amino acids. Trimming took 2 bases from V and 0 from J, leaving 34 bases between them. The CDR3 DNA sequence: TGTGCCTTTGGAGCGCCTTCCCGCCTGGGGGCCATATGGGCGTACACCGATAAACTCATCTTT. Translated: CAFGAPSRLGAIWAYTDKLIF.

This clone was observed many times. The chain is built from TRDV1 and TRDJ1; 7 bases match TRDD3. The CDR3 runs to 17 residues. V shed 3 bases, J shed 4 bases, and the junction held 14 bases outside the gene matches. Germline V gene sequence: CDR1 TSWWSYY, CDR2 QGS. CDR3 DNA: TGTGCTCTTGGGGAGATCCCGGGGACTGGGGATAACGATAAACTCATCTTT. Amino acids: CALGEIPGTGDNDKLIF.

As for this clone: TCRdb's protein, taken from a much larger clone, differs from this DNA's translation at residue 4, likely owing to a read error; the protein displayed comes from the DNA. The rearrangement links TRDV3 to TRDJ1, with a tentative D call TRDD2 (6 bases). The J gene, left out of TCRdb, was set here by checking the DNA against germline. The ends were cut back, 3 bases at V and 10 bases at J, with 48 bases in the middle. CDR1 is TVYSNPD and CDR2 is GDNSRS in the germline V gene (reference sequence). The CDR3 has 22 residues. In DNA, the CDR3 is TGTGCCTTCGATCACCTTCTTCCTCCGTCGGTACTCTCAAATATCGGAGGTTGGAGACTCATCTTT. As protein: CAFDHLLPPSVLSNIGGWRLIF. The full variable domain, with the rest looked up from reference TRDV3 and TRDJ1, is CDKVTQSSPDQTVASGSEVVLLCTYDTVYSNPDLFWYRIRPDYSFQFVFYGDNSRSEGADFTQGRFSVKHILTQKAFHLVISPVRTEDSATYYCAFDHLLPPSVLSNIGGWRLIFGKGTRVTVEP.

This clone came up a few times. The translation of this DNA and the TCRdb protein of a much larger clone differ at residue 13, probably owing to a read error; the protein shown here is translated from the DNA. J gene calling gave no result, while the V gene is TRDV2. There are 16 residues in the CDR3. Germline V gene data show CDR1 as GEAIGNYY and CDR2 as EKD. The CDR3 here is CACDASFLNRTSKIIF. The DNA for the CDR3 is TGTGCCTGTGACGCCTCATTCCTGAACCGTACCTCCAAGATAATCTTT.